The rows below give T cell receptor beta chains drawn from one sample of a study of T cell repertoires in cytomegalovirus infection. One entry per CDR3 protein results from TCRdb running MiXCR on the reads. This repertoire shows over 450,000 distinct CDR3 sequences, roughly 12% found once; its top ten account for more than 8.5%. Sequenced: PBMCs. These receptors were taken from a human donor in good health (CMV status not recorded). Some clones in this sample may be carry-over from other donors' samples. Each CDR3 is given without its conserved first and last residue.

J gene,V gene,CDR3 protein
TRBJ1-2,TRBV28,ASSEGTGWLYGYT
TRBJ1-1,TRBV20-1,SATDSPLLMNTEAF
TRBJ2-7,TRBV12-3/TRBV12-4,ASSPTSGRAEEQY
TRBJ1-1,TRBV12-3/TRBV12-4,ASRREMNTEAF
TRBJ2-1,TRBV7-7,ASSSLAGGFPGNEQF
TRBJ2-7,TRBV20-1,SARVEGGLVKLEQY
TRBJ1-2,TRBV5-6,ASSSINRGRSYGYT
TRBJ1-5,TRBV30,AWSGGYQGRQPQH
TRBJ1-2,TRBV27,ASRRSGGHGYT
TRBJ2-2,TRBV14,ASSHGHFTGELF
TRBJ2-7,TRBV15,ANAVLTGKYCSY
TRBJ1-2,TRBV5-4,ASSQDLTGYGYT
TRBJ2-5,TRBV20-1,SARRTGEAQY
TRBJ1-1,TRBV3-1,ASSRPANTEAF
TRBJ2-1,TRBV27,ASSSYRETYNEQF
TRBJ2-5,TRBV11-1,ASSLRGAIETQY
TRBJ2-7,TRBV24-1,ATSDPRDPPYEQY
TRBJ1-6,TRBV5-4,ASSLEPIGDSPLH
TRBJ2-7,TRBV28,ASSLSTSEGASYEQY
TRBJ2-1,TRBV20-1,SATTSGRLNEQF
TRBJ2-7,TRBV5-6,ASQDREDEQY
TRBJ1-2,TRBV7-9,ASSLASGYT
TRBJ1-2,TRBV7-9,ASSLHGQGDYGYT
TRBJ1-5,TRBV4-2,ASSQEGRDPRPQH
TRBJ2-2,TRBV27,ASSFGTGDTGELF
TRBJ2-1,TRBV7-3,ASSPAGLRGEQF
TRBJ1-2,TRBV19,ASSPTAANYGYT
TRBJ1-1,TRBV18,ASSPGAGNMNTEAF
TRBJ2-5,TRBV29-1,SPRIQETQY
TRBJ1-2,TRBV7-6,ASSFDPAQGTGWDYGYT
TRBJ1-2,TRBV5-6,ASSLQVGDGYT
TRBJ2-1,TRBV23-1,ASILKGFPYNEQF
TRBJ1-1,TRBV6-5,ASRAPGGLDTEAF
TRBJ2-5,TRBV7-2,ASSSGLAESTQY
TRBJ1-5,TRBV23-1,ASSQRTSWGFHSNQPQH
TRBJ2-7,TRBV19,ASSIGTSGRFEQY
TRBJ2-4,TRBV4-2,ASSQYTSGNILAKNIQY
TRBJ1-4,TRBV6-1,ASSRDSDNEKLF
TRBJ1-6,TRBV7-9,ASSSHDKTGSGSPLH